This entry features one T cell receptor beta chain sequence. Its target is not known. TCRdb re-derived calls from the 5' RACE reads in MiXCR, one entry per CDR3 protein. The sample consists of 100,000 to 150,000 distinct CDR3 sequences, roughly 15% of them appearing once. The data originate from a study of CD8 T cells in ankylosing spondylitis. Study-level findings and limits: For ankylosing spondylitis blood, a TCR beta motif of 7 or 8 highly homologous variants appeared characteristic.

The V and J ends lost 2 bases and 8 bases respectively, with 21 bases between them. CDR3 length: 17 residues. This sequence joins TRBV12-3 or TRBV12-4 and TRBJ1-4; D unresolved. The source is a male donor with ankylosing spondylitis. Source material: blood, either unsorted or a sorted T cell fraction (not recorded which). The DNA of the CDR3 is TGTGCCAGCAGTTTAAGGTACATTCCGCACTGGGTCGAAAAACTGTTTTTT. It is translated as CASSLRYIPHWVEKLFF.